The rows below give T cell receptor beta chains drawn from one sample of a study of PD-1 blockade in classical Hodgkin lymphoma. Only in-frame clones appear in the TCRdb table, and some are missing; sequencing was by immunoSEQ multiplex PCR. This sample has some 25,000 clones; approximately 78% occur once, and the top ten carry 11%. Sequenced here: peripheral blood mononuclear cells (PBMCs), sampled before the second cycle of nivolumab. Receptor source: a human donor with classical Hodgkin lymphoma. Both conserved end residues are part of each CDR3. The order of the fields is D gene, clone size, V gene, J gene, CDR3 DNA, CDR3 protein. A D gene is named only where the DNA matches it firmly. Clone size appears in some rows only: once, few, many, or a class for an expanded clone.

d_call: NA; clone_size: NA; v_call: TRBV18; j_call: TRBJ1-3; cdr3_nt: TGTGCCAGCTCACCACCAGGCGGGGTCTCTGGAAACACCATATATTTT; cdr3_aa: CASSPPGGVSGNTIYF
d_call: NA; clone_size: NA; v_call: TRBV7-2; j_call: TRBJ1-2; cdr3_nt: TGTGCCAGCACGCCTGGGAGGGTGGATGGCTACACCTTC; cdr3_aa: CASTPGRVDGYTF
d_call: NA; clone_size: NA; v_call: TRBV28; j_call: TRBJ1-3; cdr3_nt: TGTGCCAGCAGTACAGGACAGCGAAACACCATATATTTT; cdr3_aa: CASSTGQRNTIYF
d_call: TRBD2; clone_size: NA; v_call: TRBV28; j_call: TRBJ2-2; cdr3_nt: TGTGCCAGCAGTCCGGGACTAGCCTCTATGAACACCGGGGAGCTGTTTTTT; cdr3_aa: CASSPGLASMNTGELFF
d_call: NA; clone_size: NA; v_call: TRBV2; j_call: TRBJ1-1; cdr3_nt: TGTGCCAGCAGTGAAGGGAGAGACAGCTTGAACACTGAAGCTTTCTTT; cdr3_aa: CASSEGRDSLNTEAFF
d_call: TRBD1; clone_size: few; v_call: TRBV4-3; j_call: TRBJ1-1; cdr3_nt: TGCGCCAGCAGCCAAGAATCGGGTGCGGGACAGCAGAACACTGAAGCTTTCTTT; cdr3_aa: CASSQESGAGQQNTEAFF
d_call: TRBD2; clone_size: NA; v_call: TRBV7-2; j_call: TRBJ2-1; cdr3_nt: TGTGCCAGCAGCTTAGTGGCAGGCGGGGGTGAGCAGTTCTTC; cdr3_aa: CASSLVAGGGEQFF
d_call: NA; clone_size: NA; v_call: TRBV19; j_call: TRBJ1-6; cdr3_nt: TGTGCCAGTAGCCTAGTGCGGCTCCCGATCAGCTCCTATAATTCACCCCTCCACTTT; cdr3_aa: CASSLVRLPISSYNSPLHF
d_call: TRBD2; clone_size: NA; v_call: TRBV4-1; j_call: TRBJ2-3; cdr3_nt: TGCGCCAGCAGCCAACTCGGACTAGCGGGGGGCACAGATACGCAGTATTTT; cdr3_aa: CASSQLGLAGGTDTQYF
d_call: TRBD2; clone_size: NA; v_call: TRBV6-1; j_call: TRBJ2-2; cdr3_nt: TGTGCCAGCAGTGTGGGACTAGCGGGGGGACATAGAAACACCGGGGAGCTGTTTTTT; cdr3_aa: CASSVGLAGGHRNTGELFF
d_call: NA; clone_size: once; v_call: TRBV29-1; j_call: TRBJ1-1; cdr3_nt: TGCAGCGTTGAATTGGGATTTGGGACTGAAGCTTTCTTT; cdr3_aa: CSVELGFGTEAFF
d_call: NA; clone_size: NA; v_call: TRBV7-2; j_call: TRBJ2-4; cdr3_nt: TGTGCCAGCAGCTCCCGGACCGTTAGTAAAAACATTCAGTACTTC; cdr3_aa: CASSSRTVSKNIQYF
d_call: TRBD1; clone_size: NA; v_call: TRBV28; j_call: TRBJ1-2; cdr3_nt: TGTGCCAGCAGTTTATGGCCGGGACAGGTGGATGGAGGCTACACCTTC; cdr3_aa: CASSLWPGQVDGGYTF
d_call: NA; clone_size: NA; v_call: TRBV4-3; j_call: TRBJ1-5; cdr3_nt: TGCGCCAGCAGCCAAGTATGGGTGGAGAGGCAGCCCCAGCATTTT; cdr3_aa: CASSQVWVERQPQHF
d_call: NA; clone_size: NA; v_call: TRBV5-8; j_call: TRBJ1-4; cdr3_nt: TGTGCCAGCAGCTTGGGAACAGGACCTAATGAAAAACTGTTTTTT; cdr3_aa: CASSLGTGPNEKLFF
d_call: TRBD1; clone_size: NA; v_call: TRBV6-5; j_call: TRBJ1-5; cdr3_nt: TGTGCCAGCAGCGAGGGACAGTTTAGCAATCAGCCCCAGCATTTT; cdr3_aa: CASSEGQFSNQPQHF
d_call: TRBD1; clone_size: NA; v_call: TRBV7-9; j_call: TRBJ2-6; cdr3_nt: TGTGCCGGACAGGGAACCGGGGCCAACGTCCTGACTTTC; cdr3_aa: CAGQGTGANVLTF
d_call: TRBD1; clone_size: few; v_call: TRBV2; j_call: TRBJ2-1; cdr3_nt: TGTGCCAGCGGGGACCGGGACAGGCCGCCGGGTGAGCAGTTCTTC; cdr3_aa: CASGDRDRPPGEQFF